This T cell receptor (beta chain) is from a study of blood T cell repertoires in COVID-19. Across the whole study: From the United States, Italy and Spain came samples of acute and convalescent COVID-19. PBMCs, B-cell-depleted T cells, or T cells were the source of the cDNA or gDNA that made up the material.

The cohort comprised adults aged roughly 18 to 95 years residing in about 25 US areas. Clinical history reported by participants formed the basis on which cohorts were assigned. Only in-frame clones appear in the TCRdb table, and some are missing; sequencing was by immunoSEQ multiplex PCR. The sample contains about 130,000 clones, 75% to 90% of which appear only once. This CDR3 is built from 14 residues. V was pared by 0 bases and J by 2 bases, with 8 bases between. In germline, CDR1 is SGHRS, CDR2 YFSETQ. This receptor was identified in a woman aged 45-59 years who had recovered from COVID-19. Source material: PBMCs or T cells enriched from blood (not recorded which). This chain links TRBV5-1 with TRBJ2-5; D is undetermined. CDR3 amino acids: CASSLGQVQETQYF. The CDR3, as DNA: TGCGCCAGCAGCTTGGGGCAGGTTCAAGAGACCCAGTACTTC.